A single sample is the source of the 11 T cell receptor beta chains below, sequenced in a study of cytomegalovirus exposure and HLA in healthy donors. Both 60 Vbeta primers and 13 Jbeta primers went into the PCR. Profiled with immunoSEQ multiplex PCR; TCRdb holds only in-frame clones, not every one. The table lists 150,000 or so clones, roughly 74% of them singletons. The sequenced sample consisted of PBMCs. Receptors were obtained from a woman in her thirties or forties in good health and CMV-seropositive.

The chain recombines TRBV28 with TRBJ2-1, with TRBD2 as a possible D gene (5 bases). The CDR3 contains 15 residues. The V gene lost 7 bases and the J gene lost 5 bases, with 18 bases spanning the gap. Germline V lookup: CDR1 MDHEN, CDR2 SYDVKM. CDR3 residues: CASIESWRMNNEQFF. CDR3 nucleotide sequence: TGTGCCAGCATCGAGAGTTGGAGGATGAACAATGAGCAGTTCTTC.

In this sample, this clone turned up once. This chain uses TRBV19 with TRBJ1-5, with D tentatively TRBD1 (6 bases). The germline CDR1 and CDR2 sequences are LNHDA and SQIVND (reference sequence). CDR3 size: 15 residues. The V gene lost 4 bases and the J gene lost 0 bases, with 10 bases spanning the gap. The DNA for the CDR3 is TGTGCCAGTAGTACCCAGGGGAGTAGCAATCAGCCCCAGCATTTT. This codes for CASSTQGSSNQPQHF.

The V and J genes are TRBV5-1 and TRBJ2-7, with D possibly TRBD2 on 5 matching bases. Germline V lookup: CDR1 SGHRS, CDR2 YFSETQ. V was pared by 5 bases and J by 3 bases, with 45 bases between. The CDR3 loop spans 24 amino acids. The CDR3 spells CASRPDAPLPTSWVSGSKGYEQYF. In DNA form, the CDR3 reads TGCGCCAGCAGGCCCGACGCCCCCCTACCAACGTCTTGGGTCTCGGGGTCGAAGGGCTACGAGCAGTACTTC.

The V call is TRBV2, the J call TRBJ2-5; TRBD1 might be the D (6 bases). The germline CDR1 and CDR2 sequences are SNHLY and FYNNEI. The CDR3 consists of 13 residues. Trimming cost V 7 bases and J 4 bases, with 13 bases left between them. CDR3 region: CASKQTRGETQYF. The CDR3 DNA sequence: TGTGCCAGCAAGCAAACCAGGGGAGAGACCCAGTACTTC. The full variable domain, with the rest looked up from reference TRBV2 and TRBJ2-5, is EPEVTQTPSHQVTQMGQEVILRCVPISNHLYFYWYRQILGQKVEFLVSFYNNEISEKSEIFDDQFSVERPDGSNFTLKIRSTKLEDSAMYFCASKQTRGETQYFGPGTRLLVL.

This chain joins TRBV7-2 and TRBJ2-5, with D possibly TRBD1 on 6 matching bases. Germline V gene sequence: CDR1 SGHTA, CDR2 FQGNSA. V lost 1 base to trimming and J lost 11 bases, with 20 bases between them. This CDR3 is built from 15 residues. The DNA of the CDR3 is TGTGCCAGCAGCTTAGTGGGGGCCTTACCGGGTGCGCAGTACTTC. Residues: CASSLVGALPGAQYF.

This clone showed up just a few times. The chain has TRBV30 and TRBJ1-5, with D maybe TRBD1 (5 bases). The V end lost 0 bases, the J end lost 4 bases, and 10 bases lay between the germline ends. The CDR3 totals 14 residues. Looked up from germline, CDR1 is GTSNPN and CDR2 is SVGIG (reference sequence). For the CDR3, the DNA is TGTGCCTGGAGTGTAATCCAGGGAAATCAGCCCCAGCATTTT. As protein: CAWSVIQGNQPQHF.

This clone showed up just once. V gene TRBV7-2 combines with J gene TRBJ2-5, with TRBD2 matching 7 bases. V shed 7 bases and J 6 bases; nucleotides not matched to a gene: 11. The germline CDR1 and CDR2 sequences are SGHTA and FQGNSA. The CDR3 is made up of 14 amino acids. The CDR3: CASTRQGGLQTQYF. The CDR3 DNA is TGTGCCAGCACTAGGCAGGGAGGGCTCCAGACCCAGTACTTC. The full variable domain, with the rest looked up from reference TRBV7-2 and TRBJ2-5, is GAGVSQSPSNKVTEKGKDVELRCDPISGHTALYWYRQSLGQGLEFLIYFQGNSAPDKSGLPSDRFSAERTGGSVSTLTIQRTQQEDSAVYLCASTRQGGLQTQYFGPGTRLLVL.

The chain employs TRBV19 and TRBJ2-3, with unresolved D. CDR3 size: 13 residues. Trimming took 1 base from V and 4 from J, leaving 6 bases between them. From germline, CDR1 is LNHDA and CDR2 SQIVND (reference sequence). The CDR3 DNA is TGTGCCAGTAGTATAGTTCCTCCAGATACGCAGTATTTT. This encodes CASSIVPPDTQYF.

V gene TRBV15 combines with J gene TRBJ1-2; a weak D match, TRBD1 (6 bases). CDR3 length: 18 amino acids. The V and J ends lost 1 base and 8 bases respectively, with 26 bases between them. CDR1 is LNHNV and CDR2 is YYDKDF in the germline V gene (reference sequence). The CDR3 region has the DNA TGTGCCACCAGCAGAGGAGTGGGGCCAGGGGCGATTTCGGGGGGCTACACCTTC. This sequence encodes CATSRGVGPGAISGGYTF.

The chain couples TRBV6-6 to TRBJ2-1; 8 bases line up with TRBD2. Germline V gene lookup returns CDR1 MNHNY and CDR2 SVGAGI (reference sequence). The CDR3 has 14 residues. The J segment lost 7 bases and the V segment lost 4 bases, leaving 6 bases of the junction unmatched. The CDR3 reads CASSSPGGENEQFF. Written as DNA, the CDR3 is TGTGCCAGCAGTTCCCCGGGAGGGGAAAATGAGCAGTTCTTC.

This sequence joins TRBV30 and TRBJ1-4; D possibly corresponds to TRBD1 (5 bases). Germline CDR1 is GTSNPN and CDR2 is SVGIG (reference sequence). Trimming shortened V by 0 bases and J by 8 bases, and 10 bases separated the two germline ends. The CDR3 length is 13 residues. In nucleotides, the CDR3 is TGTGCCTGGAGTGTCGTCGGGGGGGAAAAACTGTTTTTT. Protein: CAWSVVGGEKLFF.